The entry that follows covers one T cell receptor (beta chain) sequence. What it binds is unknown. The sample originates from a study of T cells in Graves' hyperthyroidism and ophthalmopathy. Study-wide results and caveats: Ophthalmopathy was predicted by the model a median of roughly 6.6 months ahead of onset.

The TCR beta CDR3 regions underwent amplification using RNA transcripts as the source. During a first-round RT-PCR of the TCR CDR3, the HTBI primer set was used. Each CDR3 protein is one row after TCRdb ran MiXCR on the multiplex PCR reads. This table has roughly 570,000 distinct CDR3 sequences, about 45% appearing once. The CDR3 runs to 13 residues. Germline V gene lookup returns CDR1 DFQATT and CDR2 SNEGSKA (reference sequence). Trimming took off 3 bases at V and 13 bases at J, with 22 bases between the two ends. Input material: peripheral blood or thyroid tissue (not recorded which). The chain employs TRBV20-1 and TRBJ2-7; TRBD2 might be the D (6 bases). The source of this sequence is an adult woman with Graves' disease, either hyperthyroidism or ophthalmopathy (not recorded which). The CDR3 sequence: CSASTAGVSGRYF. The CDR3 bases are TGCAGTGCTAGTACCGCCGGGGTTAGCGGTCGATACTTC.